This T cell receptor beta chain was retrieved from a study of cytomegalovirus exposure and HLA in healthy donors. Study-wide results and caveats: There was a cluster of highly shared sequence variants that was likely a sequencing artifact.

Trimming shortened V by 6 bases and J by 5 bases, and 14 bases separated the two germline ends. CDR1 is MNHEY and CDR2 is SVGAGI in the germline V gene. This CDR3 contains 13 residues. Primers for the PCR totalled 60 Vbeta and 13 Jbeta. The table came from immunoSEQ multiplex PCR; TCRdb's copy has only in-frame clones and leaves some out. The sample consists of some 150,000 clones, approximately 80% of them appearing once. Of note for this clone: Its antigen is unknown.

The sequence came from a boy aged 2 to 10 in good health and CMV-seronegative. The specimen sequenced was PBMCs. V and J are TRBV6-5 and TRBJ2-7; weak D call: TRBD1 (5 bases). The CDR3 region has the DNA TGTGCCAGCAGACGTATCCAGGGTCACGAGCAGTACTTC. This sequence encodes CASRRIQGHEQYF.